This T cell receptor (beta chain) was identified in a study of shared clonotypes between healthy human individuals. Background on the study: The donors, a couple of women and a few men, were aged 18 to 49. Three plates each covered CD4 naive and memory; CD8 naive two, CD8 memory one.

Germline CDR1 reads MGHRA; CDR2 reads YSYEKL. There are 15 residues in the CDR3. Between the trimmed V and J ends, which lost 0 bases and 4 bases, there was a span of 11 bases. Using immunoSEQ multiplex PCR, the repertoire was profiled, and TCRdb retains in-frame clones only, with some absent. Here the sample spans around 2.3 million clones, about 94% being singletons. The sample was naive CD4+ T cells sorted from blood. Noted subset: CD45RA+ positively selected. This clonotype was sampled from a man aged 18-30 years in good health. The chain combines TRBV4-1 with TRBJ2-3; tentatively, D is TRBD2 (5 bases). Here the CDR3 DNA reads TGCGCCAGCAGCCAAGACGGGGTCAGGTCAGATACGCAGTATTTT. Encoded protein: CASSQDGVRSDTQYF.